This T cell receptor beta chain was documented in a study of beta chain features in type 1 diabetes (dated by TCRdb to the late 2010s). For the study in its entirety: Mean age, gender distribution, total cell number and subset yield did not differ between patients and healthy donors. A total of roughly 99 million sorted cells were examined across all samples, and the number of cells per subset was strongly correlated with RNA yield. Regulatory and stem cell-like memory subsets were isolated from only 8 patients and about eight healthy donors, whereas naive and central memory subsets came from all 30 or so donors. In the study, TCRB repertoires of sorted circulating CD4+ T cell subsets from recently diagnosed type 1 diabetes patients were compared with those of matched healthy donors. The full study reports these points: PCR might favor shorter templates, but patient and control samples were amplified and corrected together, so any skew would affect both groups equally. Because cDNA was sequenced instead of genomic DNA, highly expressing activated cells could be over-represented, though the groups showed no difference in activation or CD3 levels. Because the HLA sub-analyses included only small numbers of individuals, any influence of HLA type on TCRB rearrangement was left unresolved. Fewer insertions and more nucleotide deletions at VDJ recombination sites were observed in patients with type 1 diabetes, implying thymic rearrangement abnormalities. Naive, central memory and regulatory TCRB repertoires appeared more similar among patients than among healthy donors. Type 1 diabetes patients showed a moderate but significant shortening of TCRB CDR3 length in all four CD4+ subsets.

The entire isolated RNA was reverse transcribed using the High Capacity cDNA Reverse Transcription Kit, and thus expressed TCRB transcripts were sequenced. Deep immunoSEQ sequencing was performed on naive, central memory and regulatory T cell samples, with an average of approximately 4 million total reads per sample. Sorted cells were lysed in RLT buffer and RNA was extracted with DNase-treated RNeasy Micro or Mini kits, depending on cell number. To prevent cross-contamination, every cell subset was processed on its own, while patient and healthy donor samples were processed together. The immunoSEQ multiplex PCR was used to amplify TCRB sequences from cDNA, yielding 87-bp fragments that span the CDR3 region. The amplicons were sequenced using the Illumina HiSeq platform. On the authors' methods: Synthetic template baselines were used to correct PCR bias computationally, reads within Hamming distance 2 were collapsed, and singletons that could not be merged were discarded. Reads were aligned against IMGT so that V, D and J genes, CDR3 length and insertions or deletions at six rearrangement sites could be assigned. Clonotype counts were normalized to sorted cell number within each subset before computing true diversity and Gini coefficients with the tcR R package. Repertoire sharing was quantified using the overlap coefficient calculated on TCRB nucleotide sequences. Here the immuneACCESS table is served through TCRdb, limited to in-frame sequences with V and J called. Missing clones are a known gap in these copies; in checked studies unresolved V genes cover under half, and the rest lacks a known reason. V and J calls and clone size are given by that table; D and trimming were obtained from the DNA. The sample table records 95,000 to 150,000 clones; around 17% of these occur just once. The ten largest clones add up to 2.3% of the sample.

This clone was picked up a small number of times. Its antigen specificity is not known. Nothing much larger sits one base from this clone, and base qualities are not available. The germline V gene provides CDR1 SGHTA and CDR2 FQGNSA. The junction shows trimming of 2 bases on V and 3 bases on J, plus 11 bases between the germline ends. The cysteine opens and the phenylalanine closes a CDR3 of 14 amino acids. Only CDR3 DNA remains: 42 bases, in frame from the first base. Each donor gave one peripheral blood draw, averaging approximately 110 mL, which was collected into heparinised tubes. A BD FACSAria II and a panel including CD45RO, CCR7, CD25, CD127, CD95 and CD27 were used to sort naive, central memory, regulatory and stem cell-like memory CD4+ T cells. All sorted populations exceeded 95% purity. Right away, PBMCs were isolated by Lymphoprep density gradient centrifugation and were stained directly, with no culture step. Samples were stained and sorted in pairs, with one healthy donor and one patient per experiment, so that batch effects were minimized.

What was sequenced was central memory CD4+ T cells from blood. The receptor was derived from a man aged 25 to 45 with type 1 diabetes. The chain employs TRBV7-2 and TRBJ2-7; TRBD2 might be the D gene, on 7 matching bases. Here the CDR3 is given as CASSLQGGGYEQYF. The bases are TGTGCCAGCAGCTTACAGGGAGGGGGCTACGAGCAGTACTTC. The entire variable domain, with the stretches around the CDR3 drawn from the reference TRBV7-2 and TRBJ2-7 proteins, is GAGVSQSPSNKVTEKGKDVELRCDPISGHTALYWYRQSLGQGLEFLIYFQGNSAPDKSGLPSDRFSAERTGGSVSTLTIQRTQQEDSAVYLCASSLQGGGYEQYFGPGTRLTVT.